This T cell receptor (beta chain) was identified in a study of T cells after yellow fever vaccination. There are many counts of this clonotype. TCRdb re-derived calls from the 5' RACE reads in MiXCR, one entry per CDR3 protein. The table records some 600,000 distinct CDR3 sequences, about a sixth of them present only once. The CDR3 is made up of 13 amino acids. CDR1 is SGHRS, CDR2 YFSETQ, per germline. The trim removed 5 bases at V and 3 bases at J, leaving 3 bases unmatched. This clonotype originated in a man between 18 and 35 years old who received the YFV17D yellow fever vaccine. This specimen consisted of PBMCs, obtained about 5 days after the first yellow fever vaccination. The rearrangement links TRBV5-1 to TRBJ2-5; 8 positions agree with TRBD1. The CDR3 loop is CASRSGQEETQYF. The CDR3 DNA is TGCGCCAGCAGGTCGGGACAGGAAGAGACCCAGTACTTC.